Included here is one TCR beta chain sequence, with context. Original processing notes: Reference gene primer amplification yielded estimated nucleated cell counts. The assay was immunoSEQ multiplex PCR, and TCRdb's table has in-frame clones only and misses some. Clonal size and the V and J genes are those of that table, whereas D and trimming came from the DNA. This sample yields 100,000 to 150,000 clones, of which 82% are seen a single time; 4.5% belongs to the top ten. This sample stems from a study of blood T cell repertoires in COVID-19. Overall study context: Donors in the United States, Italy and Spain gave samples during acute or convalescent COVID-19.

Germline loops: CDR1 MGHRA, CDR2 YSYEKL. The CDR3 is 16 amino acids. The V end lost 1 base, the J end lost 2 bases, and 13 bases lay between the germline ends. This receptor was taken from a woman between 70 and 85 years old with acute or convalescent COVID-19. Sequencing was done on a sample of peripheral blood. The gene calls are TRBV4-1 and TRBJ2-3, with D perhaps TRBD2 (5 bases). CDR3 in amino acids: CASSQGAGPYTDTQYF. CDR3 DNA sequence: TGCGCCAGCAGCCAAGGGGCGGGCCCCTACACAGATACGCAGTATTTT.